A single sample is the source of the 13 T cell receptor beta chains below, sequenced in a study of blood T cell repertoires in COVID-19. This table comes from immunoSEQ multiplex PCR, and its TCRdb copy is limited to in-frame clones, with some not included. Of 270,000 or so clones in the sample, around 86% were seen once. The sample consisted of PBMCs or T cells enriched from blood (not recorded which). These receptors were taken from a woman aged 18-29 years who had recovered from COVID-19.

This clone showed up just once. The chain recombines TRBV7-9 with TRBJ1-5; 9 nucleotides agree with TRBD1. The junction had 7 bases not matched to a gene; V was cut back by 5 bases and J by 5 bases. The CDR3 sequence is 15 residues long. The germline V gene has CDR1 SEHNR and CDR2 FQNEAQ (reference sequence). The DNA for the CDR3 is TGTGCCAGCAGCCCGGGACAGGGAGGGCATCAGCCCCAGCATTTT. It specifies CASSPGQGGHQPQHF.

The chain is built from TRBV29-1 and TRBJ2-7; D is possibly TRBD1 (6 bases). The V end lost 3 bases, the J end lost 6 bases, and 18 bases lay between the germline ends. This CDR3 is 14 amino acids long. In germline, CDR1 is SQVTM, CDR2 ANQGSEA. The CDR3 sequence is CSVEGTGMFGEQYF. The CDR3 nucleotides are TGCAGCGTTGAGGGCACAGGGATGTTCGGCGAGCAGTACTTC.

The chain combines TRBV28 with TRBJ1-2; D may be TRBD1 (5 bases). This CDR3 has 12 amino acids. The V end lost 5 bases, the J end lost 2 bases, and 6 bases lay between the germline ends. Germline CDR1 reads MDHEN; CDR2 reads SYDVKM. The CDR3 loop is CASSDRNYGYTF. The CDR3 coding sequence is TGTGCCAGCAGTGACAGAAACTATGGCTACACCTTC.

The genes are TRBV27 and TRBJ2-2; tentative D call: TRBD2 (6 bases). V was pared by 2 bases and J by 6 bases, with 19 bases between. Per germline, CDR1 MNHEY and CDR2 SMNVEV (reference sequence). The CDR3 contains 17 residues. CDR3 sequence reads: CASSLRDGSTGAGELFF. CDR3 coding DNA: TGTGCCAGCAGTTTACGGGACGGGAGTACAGGCGCCGGGGAGCTGTTTTTT.

The chain combines TRBV6-5 with TRBJ2-1; 13 bases are a match to TRBD2. The germline V gene encodes CDR1 MNHEY and CDR2 SVGAGI. The CDR3 is made up of 14 amino acids. Unmatched junction bases numbered 6, after V lost 6 bases and J lost 10 bases. CDR3: CASRLAGGWKEQFF. CDR3 bases: TGTGCCAGCAGACTAGCGGGAGGGTGGAAGGAGCAGTTCTTC.

The V and J genes are TRBV9 and TRBJ2-3; D is perhaps TRBD1 (6 bases). The CDR3 runs to 16 residues. Germline CDR1 reads SGDLS; CDR2 reads YYNGEE. V lost 2 bases and J 3 bases, leaving 16 bases between the germline ends. CDR3 sequence (DNA): TGTGCCAGCAGCGTGACCGGGACACTTAGAACAGATACGCAGTATTTT. Its translation is CASSVTGTLRTDTQYF.

This clone was seen more than once but under ten times. This chain joins TRBV18 and TRBJ1-6; 7 nucleotides match TRBD1. CDR3 length: 15 amino acids. J lost 5 bases, V lost 3 bases, and 4 bases had no gene match. Germline loops: CDR1 KGHSH, CDR2 LQKENI. This CDR3 is CASSPNQGDNSPLHF. In nucleotides, the CDR3 is TGTGCCAGCTCACCGAACCAGGGGGATAATTCACCCCTCCACTTT.

This clone came up once. The CDR3 region has the DNA TGTGCCAGTAGTACCAGGAGGGAATCTAATGGCTACACCTTC. Translating gives CASSTRRESNGYTF. The chain recombines TRBV19 with TRBJ1-2; D remains unclear. Trimming removed 4 bases from V and 6 bases from J, with 15 bases in between. In germline, CDR1 is LNHDA, CDR2 SQIVND (reference sequence). This CDR3 is 14 amino acids long.

This sequence joins TRBV13 and TRBJ2-2; 9 positions match TRBD2. This CDR3 has 15 amino acids. The J segment lost 6 bases and the V segment lost 5 bases, leaving 7 bases of the junction unmatched. CDR1 PRHDT and CDR2 FYEKMQ come from the germline V gene (reference sequence). CDR3: CASSPRVAGAGELFF. Written as DNA, the CDR3 is TGTGCCAGCAGCCCCCGAGTAGCGGGAGCCGGGGAGCTGTTTTTT.

This chain joins TRBV23-1 and TRBJ1-4, with 7 bases matching TRBD1. TRBV23-1 is designated an ORF whose function remains uncertain. This CDR3 is 14 amino acids long. Germline trimming cut 0 bases from V and 7 bases from J; bases unmatched to any gene: 2. The CDR3 DNA reads as TGCGCCAGCAGTCAATCGGGACAGATTGAAAAACTGTTTTTT. It translates to CASSQSGQIEKLFF.

The chain carries TRBV29-1 and TRBJ1-3; 11 bases are a match to TRBD1. Losses at the gene ends were 6 bases for V and 3 bases for J; bases not matched to a gene: 4. The CDR3 loop spans 14 amino acids. Germline assignment: CDR1 SQVTM and CDR2 ANQGSEA. CDR3 sequence (DNA): TGCAGCGTAGGACAGGGGGCGGGTGGAAACACCATATATTTT. It encodes CSVGQGAGGNTIYF.

The rearrangement uses TRBV7-3 and TRBJ2-1, with 8 bases aligning to TRBD2. V lost 6 bases to trimming and J lost 6 bases; unmatched junction nucleotides: 13. This CDR3 contains 16 residues. Germline-derived CDR1 and CDR2 are SGHTA and FQGTGA. CDR3 DNA: TGTGCCAGCAGGTCAACTAGCGGTTTCTCAGGCAATGAGCAGTTCTTC. This sequence encodes CASRSTSGFSGNEQFF.

The gene calls are TRBV6-5 and TRBJ2-7; D may be TRBD2 (5 bases). Trimming stripped 2 bases from V and 6 bases from J, with 11 bases between. Germline loops: CDR1 MNHEY, CDR2 SVGAGI. The CDR3 is 13 amino acids. The DNA of the CDR3 is TGTGCCAGCAGTTACGGAGAGGCGGGCGAGCAGTACTTC. Its translation is CASSYGEAGEQYF.